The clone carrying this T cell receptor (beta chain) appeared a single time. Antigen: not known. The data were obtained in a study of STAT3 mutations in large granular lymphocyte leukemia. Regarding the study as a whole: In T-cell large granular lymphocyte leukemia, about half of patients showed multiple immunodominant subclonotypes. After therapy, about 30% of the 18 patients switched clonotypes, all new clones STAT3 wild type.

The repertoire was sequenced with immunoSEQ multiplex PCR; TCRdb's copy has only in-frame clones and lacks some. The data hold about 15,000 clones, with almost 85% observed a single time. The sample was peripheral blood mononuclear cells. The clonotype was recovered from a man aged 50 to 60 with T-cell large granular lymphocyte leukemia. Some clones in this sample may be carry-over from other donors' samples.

CDR3 nucleotide sequence: TGTGCCAGCAGCCCCCGACTAGCGGGAGCTTACGAGCAGTACTTC. Amino acid sequence: CASSPRLAGAYEQYF. This sequence joins TRBV28 and TRBJ2-7; the match to TRBD2 covers 12 bases. Germline lookup yields CDR1 MDHEN and CDR2 SYDVKM. The junction had 7 bases not matched to a gene; V was cut back by 6 bases and J by 4 bases. This CDR3 region has 15 residues.